This TCR beta chain originates from a study of regulatory T cells in long-lasting Graves disease (dated by TCRdb to the early 2020s). Notes on the research overall: Persistent Graves' disease was defined as persistently positive TSH receptor autoantibodies together with antithyroid drug treatment for over 5 years. Peripheral blood TCR sequencing and RNA sequencing compared persistent Graves' disease patients with newly diagnosed Graves' disease patients. The study took place in China and was registered as a clinical trial. A total of 33 samples were covered by TCR sequencing, comprising about 13 persistent and 20 or so newly diagnosed Graves' disease patients. Antithyroid drugs had been taken for 8.5 to 12 years on average by persistent Graves' disease patients in the clinical cohort. Overall results and qualifications from the work: Persistent Graves' disease patients showed lower TCR Shannon entropy and fewer highly expanded clones than newly diagnosed patients, suggesting clonal expansion. More public clonotypes were shared among persistent patients (2,741) than among newly diagnosed patients (more than 950). The study examined only peripheral blood because the primary lesion, thyroid tissue, could not be accessed. Only the TCR beta chain was sequenced and analyzed. The authors acknowledged the small sample size as a limitation that may reduce accuracy. TRBV28, TRBJ1-2 and TRBJ2-5 were preferentially used in persistent disease, while TRBV20-1 and TRBJ2-1 were favored in newly diagnosed disease.

The CDR3 spans 13 residues, from the cysteine through the phenylalanine. The sequence is cut down to CDR3 DNA, 39 bases in frame from base 1. Trimming accounts for 6 bases at V and 4 bases at J, while the number of junction bases matched to no gene is 5. Taken from the germline V gene, the CDR1 and CDR2 loops are MDHEN and SYDVKM. The time point label, as the study defines it: persistent/refractory GD, antithyroid drugs over 5 years with positive TRAb. For both TCR sequencing and RNA sequencing, RNA was extracted from PBMCs in TRIzol. The diagnosis of Graves' disease followed American Thyroid Association guidelines. Patients for the study were recruited at an endocrinology department in Xi'an, China. From each patient, 7.5 to 9.5 milliliters of peripheral blood was collected into an EDTA anticoagulant tube. PBMCs were isolated by Ficoll Paque Plus density gradient separation without further T cell sorting. An Agilent 2100 Bioanalyzer and agarose gel were used to assess RNA quality, and a NanoDrop 2000 was used to measure RNA concentration.

Library generation was performed with multiplex PCR. The data were produced on an Illumina HiSeq 4000. TCR beta libraries were built with iRepertoire HTBI primers and Arm-PCR amplification of CDR3 regions. PCR products were gel purified before sequencing. Per the original workflow: Across samples, about 64 TRBV and 15 or so TRBJ segments were identified and used for gene usage analysis of CDR3 amino acid clonotypes. COPE and FqMerger were used to merge filtered high-quality paired reads into contigs. Contigs were aligned with BLAST to IMGT TRBV, TRBD and TRBJ reference genes, and CDR3 was defined per IMGT. Any clonotype with a frequency above 0.1% was counted as a highly expanded clone. Shannon entropy served as the measure of repertoire diversity, while the Gini coefficient captured V-J evenness. A clonotype found in more than one individual was treated as public. TCRdb trimmed the raw reads at Q25, called clones with MiXCR and kept productive beta chains. Entries that share a CDR3 protein sequence are merged under the most common genes and DNA. These V and J calls originate from TCRdb's pipeline instead of the authors' own analysis. The sample table lists approximately 440,000 distinct CDR3 sequences, about a quarter of them with a count of one. Of the sample, approximately 26% falls within the top ten clones.

This clonotype was recorded at least ten times. This clone's antigen is unknown. Base qualities are not at hand, and no much larger clone is one base apart. The TCR sequence derives from a female donor with Graves disease. The sequence joins TRBV28 to TRBJ2-7, with 8 bases aligning to TRBD2. The input for sequencing was peripheral blood mononuclear cells (PBMCs), taken when the disease was refractory, from a patient treated with antithyroid drugs. The CDR3 loop reads CASSSSGLYEQYF. The nucleotide sequence reads TGTGCCAGCAGCTCTAGCGGGCTGTACGAGCAGTACTTC.